The rows below give T cell receptor beta chains drawn from one sample of a study of cytomegalovirus exposure and HLA in healthy donors. Repertoires were generated with immunoSEQ multiplex PCR, while TCRdb's copy carries only in-frame clones and drops some. Among 140,000 or so clones listed, approximately 88% were seen once. Sequenced material: PBMCs. The receptors originated from a woman in her 40s in good health and CMV-seronegative. The CDR3 runs from the conserved cysteine through the conserved F or W. The order of the fields is V gene, clone size, J gene, CDR3 length, CDR3 protein. Clone size is given for some rows only: seen once, a few or many times, or a class if the clone is expanded.

TRBV28	-	TRBJ2-5	14	CASSFVRGQETQYF
TRBV11-2	once	TRBJ1-1	12	CASRGGLTEAFF
TRBV27	-	TRBJ2-7	14	CASSLGRDSYEQYF
TRBV11-3	-	TRBJ2-5	14	CASSFRQLQETQYF
TRBV11-3	-	TRBJ2-5	14	CASSRAGAQETQYF
TRBV7-9	-	TRBJ2-5	17	CASSPGSGGGNKETQYF
TRBV30	few	-	17	CAWRRRRLAVSSYEQYF
TRBV5-4	-	TRBJ2-2	14	CASSLGGAAGELFF
TRBV13	-	TRBJ1-2	14	CASSRPGVNYGYTF
TRBV5-1	-	TRBJ2-1	15	CASSPGLAGVGEQFF
TRBV7-9	-	TRBJ2-7	16	CASSLFDSSESYEQYF
TRBV19	-	TRBJ2-7	13	CASRDRTVREQYF
TRBV6-6	-	TRBJ2-7	16	CASTPAGGGSSYEQYF
TRBV19	-	TRBJ2-7	14	CASTEQGGAAEQYF
TRBV4-2	-	TRBJ2-7	15	CASSHPSGPAAEQYF
TRBV19	-	TRBJ2-2	14	CASRQGWRSGELFF
TRBV5-4	few	TRBJ2-6	16	CASSRQASSGANVLTF
TRBV6-5	-	TRBJ2-2	16	CASSYPERENTGELFF
TRBV4-1	-	TRBJ2-5	16	CASSQGAGTAGGAQYF
TRBV28	-	TRBJ2-7	16	CASKGIGGRAMYEQYF
TRBV5-6	-	TRBJ1-2	16	CASSSPGTGTNYGYTF
TRBV12-1	-	TRBJ2-3	18	CASRTSGLLPSRTDTQYF
TRBV6-1	few	TRBJ2-5	11	CASRAQETQYF
TRBV7-9	-	TRBJ2-7	13	CASSSSLAYEQYF
TRBV11-3	-	TRBJ2-1	14	CASSPPGGVNEQFF
TRBV4-2	-	TRBJ1-5	15	CASSQARGDYQPQHF
TRBV18	-	TRBJ1-4	14	CASSPREQAEKLFF
TRBV5-6	-	TRBJ2-1	15	CASSSLYSGGYEQFF
TRBV5-1	-	TRBJ2-4	15	CASSLDIQGANIQYF
TRBV18	-	TRBJ2-5	14	CASSPRHSQETQYF
TRBV27	-	TRBJ2-2	17	CASGWGTSGSSAGELFF
TRBV29-1	-	TRBJ1-2	13	CSVDPQGNYGYTF
TRBV28	-	TRBJ2-7	14	CASSPSGQRGEQYF
TRBV10-3	-	TRBJ2-1	13	CAIGLAGINEQFF
TRBV2	-	TRBJ2-1	15	CASSGTSGRAGEQFF
TRBV11-2	-	TRBJ1-4	15	CASSLVPSLLEKLFF
TRBV7-2	-	TRBJ1-2	14	CASSLSSQAYGYTF